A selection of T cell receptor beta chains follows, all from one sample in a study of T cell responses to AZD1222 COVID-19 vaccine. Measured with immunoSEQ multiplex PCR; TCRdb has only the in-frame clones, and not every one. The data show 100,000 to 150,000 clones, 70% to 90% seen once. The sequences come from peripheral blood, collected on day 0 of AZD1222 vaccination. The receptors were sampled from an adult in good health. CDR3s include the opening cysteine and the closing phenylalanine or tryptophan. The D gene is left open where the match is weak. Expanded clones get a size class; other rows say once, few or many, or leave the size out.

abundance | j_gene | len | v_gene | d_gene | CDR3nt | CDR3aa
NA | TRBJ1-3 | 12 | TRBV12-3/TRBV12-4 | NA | TGTGCCAGCAGTCCACAGGGAAACACCATATATTTT | CASSPQGNTIYF
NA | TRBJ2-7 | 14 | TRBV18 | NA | TGTGCCAGCTCACCGTCAACAGGGTCCTACGAGCAGTACTTC | CASSPSTGSYEQYF
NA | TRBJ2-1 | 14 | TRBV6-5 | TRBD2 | TGTGCCAGCAGTTTTAGCGGGAGTGGCAATGAGCAGTTCTTC | CASSFSGSGNEQFF
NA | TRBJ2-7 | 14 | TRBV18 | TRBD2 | TGTGCCAGCTCACCAACACTAGCGGGGGCGACGTTTACCTTC | CASSPTLAGATFTF
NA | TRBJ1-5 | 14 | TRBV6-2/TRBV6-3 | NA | TGTGCCAGCAGTTACGGACGGGCTTGGCAGCCCCAGCATTTT | CASSYGRAWQPQHF
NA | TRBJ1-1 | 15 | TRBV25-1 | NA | TGTGCCAGCAGTGAATTGGTCCAGGGTGGGACTGAAGCTTTCTTT | CASSELVQGGTEAFF
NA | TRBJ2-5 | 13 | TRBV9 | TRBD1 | TGTGCCAGCAGCGTCGGGACAGAAGAGACCCAGTACTTC | CASSVGTEETQYF
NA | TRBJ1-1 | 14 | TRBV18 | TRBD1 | TGTGCCAGCTCACCACTCAGGGGGGACACTGAAGCTTTCTTT | CASSPLRGDTEAFF
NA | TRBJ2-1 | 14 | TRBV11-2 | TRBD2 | TGTGCCAGCAGCTTTGGACTAGTGGGTAATGAGCAGTTCTTC | CASSFGLVGNEQFF
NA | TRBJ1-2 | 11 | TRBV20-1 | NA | TGCAGTGCTAGAGACCTGAGGGGCTACACCTTC | CSARDLRGYTF
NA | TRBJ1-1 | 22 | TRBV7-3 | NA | TGTGCCAGCAGCTTAACCCCTCTGGCACCAGGGAGCGGTTATGATCGGAACACTGAAGCTTTCTTT | CASSLTPLAPGSGYDRNTEAFF
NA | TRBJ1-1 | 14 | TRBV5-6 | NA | TGTGCCAGCAGCTTGCCCCAGGCGTACACTGAAGCTTTCTTT | CASSLPQAYTEAFF
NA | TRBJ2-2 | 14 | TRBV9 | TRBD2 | TGTGCCAGCAGCGTAGGGACTAGGGACGGGGAGCTGTTTTTT | CASSVGTRDGELFF
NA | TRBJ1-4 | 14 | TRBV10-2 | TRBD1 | TGCGCCAGCAGTGACCCCGGACAGGGGGAAAAACTGTTTTTT | CASSDPGQGEKLFF
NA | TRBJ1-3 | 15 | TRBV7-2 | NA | TGTGCCAGCAGCTTACGTGGGGGGAGTGGAAACACCATATATTTT | CASSLRGGSGNTIYF
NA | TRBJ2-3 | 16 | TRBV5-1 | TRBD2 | TGCGCCAGCAGCTCCAGACTAGCGGGAGTGAGGGATACGCAGTATTTT | CASSSRLAGVRDTQYF
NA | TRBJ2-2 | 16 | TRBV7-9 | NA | TGTGCCAGCAGCTTACTCATTGGGGGCATTACCGGGGAGCTGTTTTTT | CASSLLIGGITGELFF
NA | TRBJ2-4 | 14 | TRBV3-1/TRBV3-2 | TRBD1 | TGTGCCAGCAGCCTAAGGACAGGGAAGGACATTCAGTACTTC | CASSLRTGKDIQYF
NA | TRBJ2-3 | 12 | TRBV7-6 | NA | TGTGCCAGCAGCTTTTACACAGATACGCAGTATTTT | CASSFYTDTQYF
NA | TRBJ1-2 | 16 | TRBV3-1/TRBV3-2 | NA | TGTGCCAGCAGCCAAGAGCCAGGGAGGGATAACTATGGCTACACCTTC | CASSQEPGRDNYGYTF
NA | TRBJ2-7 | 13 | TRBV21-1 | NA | TGTGCCAGCAGCAAAGGTCCTGAGTACGAGCAGTACTTC | CASSKGPEYEQYF
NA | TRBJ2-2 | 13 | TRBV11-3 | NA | TGTGCCAGCAGCTTGGCAAACACCGGGGAGCTGTTTTTT | CASSLANTGELFF
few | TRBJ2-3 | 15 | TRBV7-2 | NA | TGTGCCAGCAGCTCCTCGTATGGACTGTTAGATACGCAGTATTTT | CASSSSYGLLDTQYF
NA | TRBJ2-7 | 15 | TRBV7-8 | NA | TGTGCCAGCAGCCCGTACGGGACACCTACGTACGAGCAGTACTTC | CASSPYGTPTYEQYF
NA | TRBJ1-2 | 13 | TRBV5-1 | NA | TGCGCCAGCAGCTTGACCAGTAACTATGGCTACACCTTC | CASSLTSNYGYTF
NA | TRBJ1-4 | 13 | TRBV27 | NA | TGTGCCAGCAGAGTTGCAACTAATGAAAAACTGTTTTTT | CASRVATNEKLFF
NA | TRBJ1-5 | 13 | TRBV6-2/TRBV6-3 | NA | TGTGCCAGCACCCCCCGGCCCGCTCAGCCCCAGCATTTT | CASTPRPAQPQHF
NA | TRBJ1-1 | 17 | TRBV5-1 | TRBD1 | TGCGCCAGCAGCTTGGCCGGCGTACAGGGGGTAAACACTGAAGCTTTCTTT | CASSLAGVQGVNTEAFF
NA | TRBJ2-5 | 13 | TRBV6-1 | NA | TGTGCCAGCAGCCGAGAGACTGTAGAGACCCAGTACTTC | CASSRETVETQYF
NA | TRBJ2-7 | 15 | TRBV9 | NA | TGTGCCAGCAGCGGCGAAGGGGCTGCTTGGAACGAGCAGTACTTC | CASSGEGAAWNEQYF
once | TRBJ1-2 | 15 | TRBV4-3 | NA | TGCGCCAGCAGCCAAGAGTGGGGGGCTAACTATGGCTACACCTTC | CASSQEWGANYGYTF
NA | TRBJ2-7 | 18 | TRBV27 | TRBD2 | TGTGCCAGCAGTTTATCGTCCCTAGCGGGCCTCGGGGGAGGGGAGCAGTACTTC | CASSLSSLAGLGGGEQYF
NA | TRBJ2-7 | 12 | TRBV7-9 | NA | TGTGCCAGCGGCGGGTCCTCCTATGAGCAGTACTTC | CASGGSSYEQYF
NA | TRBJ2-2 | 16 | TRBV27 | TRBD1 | TGTGCCAGCAGTCTCGGACAGGGGAGAAACACCGGGGAGCTGTTTTTT | CASSLGQGRNTGELFF
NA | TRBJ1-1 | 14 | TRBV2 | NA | TGTGCCAGCAGCCATCCGGGACAGAACACTGAAGCTTTCTTT | CASSHPGQNTEAFF
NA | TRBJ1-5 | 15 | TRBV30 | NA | TGTGCCTGGAGTGTAGGAGGACAGAATGGTCAGCCCCAGCATTTT | CAWSVGGQNGQPQHF
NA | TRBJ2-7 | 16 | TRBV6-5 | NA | TGTGCCAGCAGTTATTCCGGGACGCCTGTCTCCTACGAGCAGTACTTC | CASSYSGTPVSYEQYF
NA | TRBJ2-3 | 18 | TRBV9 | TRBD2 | TGTGCCAGCAGCGTGACTAGCGGGGGACTCGGGCGCACAGATACGCAGTATTTT | CASSVTSGGLGRTDTQYF
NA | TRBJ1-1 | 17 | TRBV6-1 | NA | TGTGCCAGCAGTGTTGGGTGGGGACCGGGGACGAACACTGAAGCTTTCTTT | CASSVGWGPGTNTEAFF
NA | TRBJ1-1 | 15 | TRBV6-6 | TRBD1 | TGTGCCAGCAGTTTTTCGACAGGGGGGAACACTGAAGCTTTCTTT | CASSFSTGGNTEAFF
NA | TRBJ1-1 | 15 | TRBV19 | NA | TGTGCCAGTTCATCCGGGGCGGGGGGCCTCACTGAAGCTTTCTTT | CASSSGAGGLTEAFF
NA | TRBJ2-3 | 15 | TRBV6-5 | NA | TGTGCCAGCAGTTACTCGATTTTTATAACGGATACGCAGTATTTT | CASSYSIFITDTQYF
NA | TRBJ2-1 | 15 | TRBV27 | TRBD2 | TGTGCCAGCAGTTTCTGGACTAGCGGGAAGGATGAGCAGTTCTTC | CASSFWTSGKDEQFF
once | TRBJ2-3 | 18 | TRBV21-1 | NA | TGTGCCAGCAGCAACCACAGCGGGCCCCCTGTCAGGAACGATACGCAGTATTTT | CASSNHSGPPVRNDTQYF
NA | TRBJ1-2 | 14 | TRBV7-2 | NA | TGTGCCAGCAGCTTAGCGGGCAGGGAGGATGGCTACACCTTC | CASSLAGREDGYTF
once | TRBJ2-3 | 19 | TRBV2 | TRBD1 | TGTGCCAGCAGTGAAGTGGATGGAGTGACAGGGGTCTCGCGGGATACGCAGTATTTT | CASSEVDGVTGVSRDTQYF
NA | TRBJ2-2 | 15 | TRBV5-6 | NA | TGTGCCAGCAGCTTGGTCGGCCTTGGACCCGGGGAGCTGTTTTTT | CASSLVGLGPGELFF
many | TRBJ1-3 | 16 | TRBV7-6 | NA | TGTGCCAGCAGCTTAGTGGGGGGAAGCTCTGGAAACACCATATATTTT | CASSLVGGSSGNTIYF
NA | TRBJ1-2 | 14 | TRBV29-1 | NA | TGCAGCGTTGAACACAGGGATAAAGGCTATGGCTACACCTTC | CSVEHRDKGYGYTF
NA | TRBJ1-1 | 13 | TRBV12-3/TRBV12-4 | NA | TGTGCCAGCACCCCGGGGGAAGACACTGAAGCTTTCTTT | CASTPGEDTEAFF
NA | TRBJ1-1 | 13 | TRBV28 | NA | TGTGCCAGCAGTTCCCTAACAGAACTTGAAGCTTTCTTT | CASSSLTELEAFF
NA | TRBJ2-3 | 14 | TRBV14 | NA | TGTGCCAGCAGCCGGAGCCGCGGCACAGATACGCAGTATTTT | CASSRSRGTDTQYF
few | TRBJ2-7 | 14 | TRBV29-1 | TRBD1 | TGCAGCGCGCGATCGGGACAGGGGGCCTACGAGCAGTACTTC | CSARSGQGAYEQYF